This T cell receptor beta chain is from a study of OX40 agonist ivuxolimab in advanced cancers. Turning to the study itself: The study enrolled dose-escalation patients with hepatocellular carcinoma, melanoma, renal cell or head and neck cancer. Findings and caveats of the study: Specificity for antigen went undetermined in the expanded peripheral T cells.

For this clone: What it recognizes is unknown.

V lost 5 bases and J lost 8; bases outside the gene matches: 10. The CDR3 is 15 residues long. Per the germline V gene, CDR1 is SGHTA and CDR2 is FQGTGA. TCRdb's copy holds only in-frame clones and misses some; the assay was immunoSEQ multiplex PCR. The sample records about 79,000 clones, about 91% being singletons. This sequence joins TRBV7-3 and TRBJ2-1; TRBD2 agrees at 9 bases. This TCR derives from an adult with an advanced solid tumor such as melanoma, head and neck, liver or kidney cancer. The sample consisted of CD4+ or CD8+ T cells sorted from blood, taken in a trial of the OX40 agonist ivuxolimab. The CDR3: CASSTWTSEVHEQFF. For the CDR3, the DNA is TGTGCCAGCAGCACCTGGACTAGCGAGGTCCATGAGCAGTTCTTC.